The clone carrying this TCR beta chain was counted between two and nine times. What it binds is unknown. Germline V gives CDR1 MDHEN, CDR2 SYDVKM. The CDR3 runs 17 residues. J gave up 4 bases and V 3 bases, and 8 bases lay outside the gene matches. The data were taken from a study of blood T cells in healthy people across ages. Then a second PCR, running roughly 7 to 11 cycles, was carried out with a sample-barcoded 5' primer and a J-beta primer mix. TCRdb independently ran MiXCR on the 5' RACE reads; one entry per CDR3 protein. Of about 1.4 million distinct CDR3 sequences listed, roughly 59% are singletons. The study, taken as a whole, reports: Donor CMV status, an unknown factor, possibly confounded changes in expanded clonotypes.

This clonotype was sampled from a man aged 18 to 35 in good health. Source material: blood. J is TRBJ2-1 and V is TRBV28, with TRBD2 matching over 11 bases. Here the CDR3 reads CASSFSGGAAGYNEQFF. In DNA form, the CDR3 reads TGTGCCAGCAGTTTTAGCGGGGGGGCAGCTGGGTACAATGAGCAGTTCTTC.